This T cell receptor (beta chain) was identified in a study of technical replicates of blood from a handful of donors. Germline V gene lookup returns CDR1 KGHSH and CDR2 LQKENI. This CDR3 region has 14 residues. The junction had 8 bases not matched to a gene; V was cut back by 4 bases and J by 8 bases. This clone was recorded only once. Sequencing used immunoSEQ multiplex PCR; TCRdb keeps in-frame clones, though not all of them. The sample comprises tens of thousands of clones, about 95% of which are singletons, and around 0.25% rests with the top ten. The TCR sequence derives from a human donor in good health. The chain links TRBV18 to TRBJ2-1, with 7 positions matching TRBD1. Sequencing was done on a sample of T cells isolated from PBMCs. The CDR3 protein is CASSLGQATDEQFF. The CDR3 DNA reads as TGTGCCAGCTCACTAGGACAGGCTACGGATGAGCAGTTCTTC.